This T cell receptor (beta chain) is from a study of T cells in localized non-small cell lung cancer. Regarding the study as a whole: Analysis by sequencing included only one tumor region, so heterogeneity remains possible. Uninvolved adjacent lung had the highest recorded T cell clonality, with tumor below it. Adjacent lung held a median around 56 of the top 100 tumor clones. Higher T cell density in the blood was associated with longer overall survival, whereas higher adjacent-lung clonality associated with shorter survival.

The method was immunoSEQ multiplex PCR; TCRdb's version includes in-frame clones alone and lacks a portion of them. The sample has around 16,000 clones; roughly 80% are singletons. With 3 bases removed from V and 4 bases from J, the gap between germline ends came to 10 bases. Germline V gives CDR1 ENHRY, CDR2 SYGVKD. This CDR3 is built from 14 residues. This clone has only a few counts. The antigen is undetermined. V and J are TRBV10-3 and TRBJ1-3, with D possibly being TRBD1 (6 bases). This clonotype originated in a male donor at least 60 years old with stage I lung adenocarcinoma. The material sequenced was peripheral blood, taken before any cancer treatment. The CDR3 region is CAISDGTYGNTIYF. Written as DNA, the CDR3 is TGTGCCATCAGTGACGGGACATACGGAAACACCATATATTTT.